This entry concerns a single T cell receptor beta chain. It lacks a known antigen. Base quality data are lacking; no much larger clone is found one base away. In the prospective study, participants were 18 to 89 years old, resided in 25 or so geographic areas of the United States, and were enrolled through a virtual design. In the prospective study, cohorts were assigned on the basis of participant-reported clinical history obtained from a screening survey and a study questionnaire. Recovered participants in ImmuneRACE Cohort 3 were defined by two consecutive negative NP/OP PCR tests, clearance by a healthcare professional, or resolution of symptoms. Each participant in the prospective study had whole blood, serum and a nasopharyngeal or oropharyngeal swab collected by mobile phlebotomists. Participants in the prospective study had the option to provide additional blood draws and questionnaires over a roughly 2-month period. Prospective study blood samples were shipped either frozen or at room temperature before DNA extraction.

These data come from a study of blood T cell repertoires in COVID-19 (dated by TCRdb to the early 2020s). In the study overall: The collaborator samples originated in the United States, Italy and Spain and spanned the acute and convalescent phases of COVID-19. The prospective study material was composed of cDNA or gDNA derived from T cells, B-cell-depleted T cells, or PBMCs. Nearly every sample came with metadata listing a de-identified subject ID, COVID-19 status, age in years and sex. The dataset comprised deeply sampled blood TCRbeta repertoires from subjects exposed to, actively infected with, or recovered from COVID-19. HLA class I and class II types, where available, came from metadata supplied by the sample provider rather than from assay-based typing. The samples were drawn from the first 160 participants of the ongoing ImmuneRACE study and from 950 to 1,500 subjects provided by 6 global collaborators. The repertoires were made available in a free public database intended to serve as a resource for research on the immune response to SARS-CoV-2.

Study-wide conclusions, independent of this receptor: The amount of clinical and demographic metadata varied by source and participant and was provided uncurated.

Including cysteine and phenylalanine, the CDR3 has 13 amino acids. Only the CDR3 DNA is retained, 39 bases long and in frame from the first base. V and J are truncated by 6 bases and 7 bases respectively, leaving an intervening sequence of 13 bases. TCRbeta CDR3 regions were amplified from genomic DNA by means of the immunoSEQ Assay, a bias-controlled multiplex PCR. The original methods were these. The number of nucleated cells in each sample was estimated by amplification of reference gene primers within the assay. Sequence reads were collapsed and filtered to measure the absolute abundance of every unique TCRbeta CDR3 rearrangement. For each sample, productive Simpson clonality was calculated as the square root of Simpson's diversity index over productive rearrangements. TCRdb obtained this table from immuneACCESS and retained in-frame rearrangements with V and J assigned. These tables miss some clones; where compared with another copy, unresolved V genes account for less than half of the shortfall, and the remainder is unexplained. V, J and clone size derive from that table, while D and trimming were established from the DNA sequence. The table for this sample lists about 160,000 clones; around 84% of them were counted only once. About 8.6% of the sample lies in the top ten.

The material sequenced was PBMCs or T cells enriched from blood (not recorded which). Recombination linked TRBV12-3 or TRBV12-4 to TRBJ1-5, with the identity of the D gene unclear. The sequence was collected from a woman between 45 and 60 years old who had recovered from COVID-19. The CDR3 reads as follows: CASSQSEGQPQHF. The DNA is TGTGCCAGCAGCCAGAGTGAGGGACAGCCCCAGCATTTT.